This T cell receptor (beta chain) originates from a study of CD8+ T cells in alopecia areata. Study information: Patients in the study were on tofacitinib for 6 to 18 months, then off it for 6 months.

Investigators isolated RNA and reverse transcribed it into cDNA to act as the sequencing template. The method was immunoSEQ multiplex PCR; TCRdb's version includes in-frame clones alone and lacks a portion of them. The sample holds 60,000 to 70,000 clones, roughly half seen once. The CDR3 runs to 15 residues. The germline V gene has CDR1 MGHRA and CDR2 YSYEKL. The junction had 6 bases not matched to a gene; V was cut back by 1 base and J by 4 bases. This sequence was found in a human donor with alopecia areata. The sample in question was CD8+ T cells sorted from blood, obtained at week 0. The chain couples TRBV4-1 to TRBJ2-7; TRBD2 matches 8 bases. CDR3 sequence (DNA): TGCGCCAGCAGCCAAGCACGAGCGGGAGAGTACGAGCAGTACTTC. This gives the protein CASSQARAGEYEQYF.